This T cell receptor (beta chain) was captured by sequencing in a study of T and B cells in COVID-19 patients. TRB rearrangements were amplified by multiplex PCR with BIOMED2 TRB-A/B primers. A single record per CDR3 protein comes from TCRdb applying MiXCR to the multiplex PCR reads. The table has roughly 3,500 distinct CDR3 sequences, approximately 23% seen once; the top ten hold 25% to 30%. This CDR3 contains 17 residues. Germline-derived CDR1 and CDR2 are MNHNS and SASEGT. J was trimmed by 9 bases and V by 6 bases; bases with no gene match: 14. Each TRB amplification used about 250-550 ng of genomic DNA from blood.

The chain carries TRBV6-1 and TRBJ2-5, with 15 bases that match TRBD2. The sequence derives from a human donor with active COVID-19. What was sequenced was blood. The CDR3: CASSPPGLAGGTRAQYF. The CDR3 nucleotides are TGTGCCAGCAGCCCACCTGGACTAGCGGGGGGGACCAGGGCCCAGTACTTC.